Listed here are 11 T cell receptor beta chains from one sample, sequenced in a study of glioma-infiltrating T cells (dated by TCRdb to 2016 to 2017). The listed sequencing device is Illumina MiSeq. TCR alpha and beta CDR3 regions were amplified with the iRepertoire nested amplicon-rescue multiplex PCR (arm-PCR) platform from RNA. Clones were called with MiXCR by TCRdb after fastp trimmed the public reads at Q25, and only in-frame beta chains were retained. CDR3 protein sequences are deduplicated, and each keeps its most common genes and DNA. The sample contains approximately 20,000 distinct CDR3 sequences, 20% to 25% of them found a single time. The ten largest make up less than 15% of the sample. The specimen sequenced was glioma tissue, nonneoplastic brain tissue, or PBMCs (not recorded which). The origin of the receptors is a human donor with low-grade glioma or glioblastoma, undergoing nonglioma brain surgery, or in good health (not recorded which).

The chain couples TRBV12-3 or TRBV12-4 to TRBJ2-3, with 8 bases identical to TRBD1. Trimming removed 5 bases from V and 2 bases from J; junction bases left unmatched: 9. The CDR3 consists of 16 residues. The CDR3 DNA follows: TGTGCCAGCAGTCTCTCTTCCAGGGGGCCCACAGATACGCAGTATTTT. This codes for CASSLSSRGPTDTQYF.

The table lists this clonotype with many counts. Written as DNA, the CDR3 is TGCGCCAGCAGCCAAGATCCGGGGGGCCTCTCTTACAATGAGCAGTTCTTC. As protein: CASSQDPGGLSYNEQFF. V usage is TRBV4-3 and J usage is TRBJ2-1; perhaps TRBD2 as D (7 bases). The germline gives CDR1 LGHNA, CDR2 YSLEER. CDR3 size: 17 residues. Trimming removed 0 bases from V and 4 bases from J, with 16 bases in between.

This clonotype was counted ten times or more. The CDR3 bases are TGTGCCAGCAGTACCCGACAAAACTATGGCTACACCTTC. Translating it yields CASSTRQNYGYTF. The gene calls are TRBV27 and TRBJ1-2; no definite D call. V was trimmed by 5 bases and J by 2 bases, leaving 9 bases between them. Germline V gene data show CDR1 as MNHEY and CDR2 as SMNVEV (reference sequence). There are 13 residues in the CDR3.

This clonotype was counted at least ten times. The chain recombines TRBV5-1 with TRBJ1-1; D is ambiguous. The germline V gene encodes CDR1 SGHRS and CDR2 YFSETQ. V lost 4 bases and J 8 bases, leaving 15 bases between the germline ends. The CDR3 loop spans 13 amino acids. The CDR3 sequence is CASSLGDGGEAFF. CDR3 nucleotides: TGCGCCAGCAGCCTAGGCGACGGCGGGGAAGCTTTCTTT.

The CDR3 loop is CASPTKNTGELFF. The CDR3 bases are TGTGCCAGCCCGACAAAGAACACCGGGGAGCTGTTTTTT. This chain joins TRBV2 and TRBJ2-2; no reliable D call. The ends were cut back, 8 bases at V and 1 base at J, with 8 bases in the middle. The CDR3 covers 13 residues. The V gene's germline CDR1 is SNHLY and CDR2 FYNNEI.

The table lists this clonotype with many counts. The V gene is TRBV27, the J gene TRBJ1-5; 9 positions match TRBD1. The V segment lost 8 bases and the J segment 9 bases; nucleotides outside the gene matches: 11. CDR3 length: 14 residues. The germline V gene has CDR1 MNHEY and CDR2 SMNVEV (reference sequence). CDR3 region: CASATGGGGRPQHF. The CDR3, as DNA: TGTGCCAGCGCCACAGGGGGCGGAGGACGGCCCCAGCATTTT.

Concerning this clonotype: Given a much more abundant clone one base away, this may be a read error. This chain links TRBV18 with TRBJ2-1; D remains unclear. The V end was cut by 8 bases, the J end by 5 bases, with 16 bases between. This CDR3 comprises 14 residues. The V gene's germline CDR1 is KGHSH and CDR2 LQKENI. This CDR3 reads CASHKSVGNNEQFF. The CDR3 region has the DNA TGTGCCAGCCACAAAAGCGTGGGAAACAATGAGCAGTTCTTC.

This clonotype has at least ten counts. The chain recombines TRBV6-6 with TRBJ1-2, with a possible D match to TRBD1 (5 bases). This CDR3 has 15 amino acids. Germline V gene data show CDR1 as MNHNY and CDR2 as SVGAGI (reference sequence). Trimming pared 2 bases from V and 5 bases from J, leaving 15 bases between. Here the CDR3 reads CASSYPPGYPYGYTF. CDR3 nucleotide sequence: TGTGCCAGCAGTTACCCCCCAGGGTATCCGTATGGCTACACCTTC.

The chain joins TRBV6-5 to TRBJ2-5, with a possible D match to TRBD1 (5 bases). This CDR3 contains 14 residues. The V and J ends lost 6 bases and 7 bases respectively, with 18 bases between them. Germline lookup yields CDR1 MNHEY and CDR2 SVGAGI. This CDR3 is CASSLGVWEATQYF. CDR3 nucleotides: TGTGCCAGCAGCTTAGGGGTGTGGGAAGCGACCCAGTACTTC.

This clonotype was observed at least ten times. The chain joins TRBV11-2 to TRBJ1-2; maybe TRBD1 (5 bases). The germline V gene has CDR1 SGHAT and CDR2 FQNNGV. CDR3 length: 15 residues. V was cut by 5 bases and J by 2 bases, with 15 bases left in between. CDR3 region: CASSTGTGTNYGYTF. In nucleotides, the CDR3 is TGTGCCAGCAGCACCGGGACCGGGACGAACTATGGCTACACCTTC.

This clonotype was observed a handful of times. The V and J genes are TRBV7-9 and TRBJ1-2; possible D gene TRBD1, 5 bases. Germline CDR1 reads SEHNR; CDR2 reads FQNEAQ (reference sequence). The germline V and J ends were trimmed by 2 bases and 3 bases, with 7 bases remaining between them. CDR3 length: 13 amino acids. The CDR3 DNA sequence: TGTGCCAGCAGCTTACCAGGGCACTATGGCTACACCTTC. Amino acids: CASSLPGHYGYTF.